Listed below are T cell receptor beta chains from one sample, sequenced in a study of regulatory T cells in long-lasting Graves disease. TCRdb independently ran MiXCR on the multiplex PCR reads; one entry per CDR3 protein. The sample comprises 500,000 to 700,000 distinct CDR3 sequences, around 30% of which are singletons, and 40% to 55% rests with the top ten. The source was peripheral blood mononuclear cells (PBMCs), collected when the disease was refractory, from a patient treated with antithyroid drugs. These receptors were collected from a female donor with Graves disease. Each CDR3 is given with its conserved first and last residue. Each record gives: CDR3 protein, CDR3 DNA, V gene, clone size, J gene, D gene. The D gene is left open where the match is weak. Clone size is not always given. Where it is, it says once, few, many or a class for expanded clones.

cdr3_aa: CSAELAGPREQYF; cdr3_nt: TGCAGTGCAGAACTAGCGGGGCCCCGCGAGCAGTACTTC; v_call: TRBV20-1; clone_size: NA; j_call: TRBJ2-7; d_call: TRBD2
cdr3_aa: CASSSPGDKLFF; cdr3_nt: TGTGCCAGTAGCTCTCCGGGCGACAAACTGTTTTTT; v_call: TRBV19; clone_size: few; j_call: TRBJ1-4; d_call: NA
cdr3_aa: CASSPAWGTGRYTGELFF; cdr3_nt: TGTGCCAGCAGTCCGGCCTGGGGGACAGGGAGGTACACCGGGGAGCTGTTTTTT; v_call: TRBV28; clone_size: many; j_call: TRBJ2-2; d_call: TRBD1
cdr3_aa: CASSTGASYGYTF; cdr3_nt: TGTGCCAGCAGTACCGGGGCCAGCTATGGCTACACCTTC; v_call: TRBV12-3/TRBV12-4; clone_size: few; j_call: TRBJ1-2; d_call: NA
cdr3_aa: CASSSSTGDDMRNSPLHF; cdr3_nt: TGTGCCAGCAGCTCGTCGACAGGGGACGATATGAGGAATTCACCCCTCCACTTT; v_call: TRBV11-2; clone_size: few; j_call: TRBJ1-6; d_call: TRBD1
cdr3_aa: CASSELRDSGNTIYF; cdr3_nt: TGTGCCAGCAGTGAACTCAGAGACTCTGGAAACACCATATATTTT; v_call: TRBV6-2/TRBV6-3; clone_size: once; j_call: TRBJ1-3; d_call: NA
cdr3_aa: CASSVTPRRYGYTF; cdr3_nt: TGTGCCAGCAGCGTGACGCCCAGGCGTTATGGCTACACCTTC; v_call: TRBV9; clone_size: NA; j_call: TRBJ1-2; d_call: NA
cdr3_aa: CASSEPGQLTYEQYF; cdr3_nt: TGTGCCAGCAGTGAACCGGGGCAACTTACCTACGAGCAGTACTTC; v_call: TRBV6-1; clone_size: NA; j_call: TRBJ2-7; d_call: NA
cdr3_aa: CARSSTGYQETQYF; cdr3_nt: TGTGCCCGCAGTTCCACAGGGTACCAAGAGACCCAGTACTTC; v_call: TRBV6-9; clone_size: NA; j_call: TRBJ2-5; d_call: NA
cdr3_aa: CASSPLRHDTEAFF; cdr3_nt: TGTGCCAGTAGTCCCCTCCGACATGACACTGAAGCTTTCTTT; v_call: TRBV19; clone_size: few; j_call: TRBJ1-1; d_call: NA
cdr3_aa: CASSLLPHRASPLHF; cdr3_nt: TGTGCCAGCAGCTTACTCCCCCACAGGGCTTCACCCCTCCACTTT; v_call: TRBV7-3; clone_size: few; j_call: TRBJ1-6; d_call: NA
cdr3_aa: CAWSITRGSGYTF; cdr3_nt: TGTGCCTGGAGTATAACGAGAGGGTCTGGCTACACCTTC; v_call: TRBV30; clone_size: NA; j_call: TRBJ1-2; d_call: NA
cdr3_aa: CASTLRRGVRVNQPQHF; cdr3_nt: TGTGCCAGCACCCTTCGGAGGGGGGTCCGGGTCAATCAGCCCCAGCATTTT; v_call: TRBV11-2; clone_size: NA; j_call: TRBJ1-5; d_call: NA
cdr3_aa: CASSVTLPAGGREQYF; cdr3_nt: TGTGCCAGCAGTGTCACTCTCCCAGCGGGAGGGCGCGAGCAGTACTTC; v_call: TRBV11-1; clone_size: many; j_call: TRBJ2-7; d_call: TRBD2
cdr3_aa: CASSQEPGQLLNSPLHF; cdr3_nt: TGTGCCAGCAGCCAAGAGCCTGGACAGCTACTTAATTCACCCCTCCACTTT; v_call: TRBV3-1; clone_size: few; j_call: TRBJ1-6; d_call: NA
cdr3_aa: CASSFNTLGTGRNTEAFF; cdr3_nt: TGTGCCAGCAGTTTCAATACCCTCGGGACAGGGAGGAACACTGAAGCTTTCTTT; v_call: TRBV28; clone_size: few; j_call: TRBJ1-1; d_call: TRBD1
cdr3_aa: CATSRDTVGDQKLFF; cdr3_nt: TGTGCCACCAGCAGAGACACCGTAGGAGATCAAAAACTGTTTTTT; v_call: TRBV15; clone_size: few; j_call: TRBJ1-4; d_call: NA
cdr3_aa: CASSFRRWNTEAFF; cdr3_nt: TGTGCCAGCAGTTTCAGGCGGTGGAACACTGAAGCTTTCTTT; v_call: TRBV28; clone_size: NA; j_call: TRBJ1-1; d_call: NA
cdr3_aa: CASSQGQGANQPQHF; cdr3_nt: TGTGCCAGCAGTCAGGGACAGGGGGCGAATCAGCCCCAGCATTTT; v_call: TRBV6-1; clone_size: few; j_call: TRBJ1-5; d_call: TRBD1
cdr3_aa: CSASGWREGLADTQYF; cdr3_nt: TGCAGTGCTAGTGGATGGCGGGAGGGCCTCGCAGATACGCAGTATTTT; v_call: TRBV20-1; clone_size: few; j_call: TRBJ2-3; d_call: TRBD2
cdr3_aa: CASTWGNQPQHF; cdr3_nt: TGTGCCAGCACCTGGGGGAATCAGCCCCAGCATTTT; v_call: TRBV6-1; clone_size: NA; j_call: TRBJ1-5; d_call: NA
cdr3_aa: CASSYDREGYEQYF; cdr3_nt: TGTGCCAGTAGTTACGACAGGGAAGGTTACGAGCAGTACTTC; v_call: TRBV19; clone_size: NA; j_call: TRBJ2-7; d_call: TRBD1
cdr3_aa: CASRGGGSTNYGYTF; cdr3_nt: TGTGCCAGCAGGGGGGGAGGTTCAACTAACTATGGCTACACCTTC; v_call: TRBV28; clone_size: many; j_call: TRBJ1-2; d_call: NA
cdr3_aa: CASSTLGTGGYEQYF; cdr3_nt: TGTGCCAGTAGTACCCTCGGGACAGGGGGCTACGAGCAGTACTTC; v_call: TRBV19; clone_size: few; j_call: TRBJ2-7; d_call: TRBD1
cdr3_aa: CASSASESNYGYTF; cdr3_nt: TGCGCCAGCAGCGCCTCGGAAAGTAACTATGGCTACACCTTC; v_call: TRBV5-1; clone_size: NA; j_call: TRBJ1-2; d_call: NA
cdr3_aa: CASSATGDSNSPLHF; cdr3_nt: TGTGCCAGCAGTGCTACAGGGGATTCGAATTCACCCCTCCACTTT; v_call: TRBV6-1; clone_size: few; j_call: TRBJ1-6; d_call: TRBD1
cdr3_aa: CSAIREMDRANQPQHF; cdr3_nt: TGCAGTGCTATCAGGGAAATGGATCGAGCGAATCAGCCCCAGCATTTT; v_call: TRBV20-1; clone_size: NA; j_call: TRBJ1-5; d_call: NA
cdr3_aa: CASSLYWGAGTEAFF; cdr3_nt: TGTGCCAGCAGTTTATACTGGGGTGCAGGCACTGAAGCTTTCTTT; v_call: TRBV27; clone_size: many; j_call: TRBJ1-1; d_call: NA
cdr3_aa: CASGRGPEAFF; cdr3_nt: TGTGCCAGCGGCAGGGGCCCTGAAGCTTTCTTT; v_call: TRBV6-1; clone_size: few; j_call: TRBJ1-1; d_call: NA
cdr3_aa: CASSLNRGEVSEAFF; cdr3_nt: TGCGCCAGCAGCCTTAACAGGGGGGAAGTCTCTGAAGCTTTCTTT; v_call: TRBV5-1; clone_size: few; j_call: TRBJ1-1; d_call: TRBD1
cdr3_aa: CASRTGTGGTEAFF; cdr3_nt: TGCGCCAGCAGGACCGGGACAGGGGGCACTGAAGCTTTCTTT; v_call: TRBV5-1; clone_size: few; j_call: TRBJ1-1; d_call: TRBD1
cdr3_aa: CASSWGRGTEAFF; cdr3_nt: TGTGCCAGCAGCTGGGGGCGGGGCACTGAAGCTTTCTTT; v_call: TRBV7-3; clone_size: few; j_call: TRBJ1-1; d_call: NA
cdr3_aa: CASSQEGDSSQETQYF; cdr3_nt: TGTGCCAGCAGCCAAGAAGGAGACAGTTCACAAGAGACCCAGTACTTC; v_call: TRBV3-1; clone_size: few; j_call: TRBJ2-5; d_call: NA
cdr3_aa: CASSFSPDSPLHF; cdr3_nt: TGTGCCAGCAGCTTCTCGCCAGATTCACCCCTCCACTTT; v_call: TRBV5-5; clone_size: NA; j_call: TRBJ1-6; d_call: NA
cdr3_aa: CATSAPVTGELFF; cdr3_nt: TGTGCCACCAGTGCCCCGGTCACCGGGGAGCTGTTTTTT; v_call: TRBV24-1; clone_size: once; j_call: TRBJ2-2; d_call: NA
cdr3_aa: CASSLGVQQETQYF; cdr3_nt: TGTGCCAGCAGTTTAGGGGTTCAGCAAGAGACCCAGTACTTC; v_call: TRBV12-3/TRBV12-4; clone_size: many; j_call: TRBJ2-5; d_call: NA
cdr3_aa: CASSPENTGELFF; cdr3_nt: TGTGCCAGCAGCCCAGAGAACACCGGGGAGCTGTTTTTT; v_call: TRBV7-9; clone_size: few; j_call: TRBJ2-2; d_call: NA
cdr3_aa: CASSDLLRGEGYTF; cdr3_nt: TGTGCCAGCAGTGATTTACTGCGGGGAGAAGGCTACACCTTC; v_call: TRBV6-1; clone_size: many; j_call: TRBJ1-2; d_call: NA
cdr3_aa: CAWTSRLSTGELFF; cdr3_nt: TGTGCCTGGACCTCCCGACTCTCCACCGGGGAGCTGTTTTTT; v_call: TRBV30; clone_size: few; j_call: TRBJ2-2; d_call: NA
cdr3_aa: CSALTDRAGGYTF; cdr3_nt: TGCAGTGCCCTGACGGACAGGGCGGGTGGCTACACCTTC; v_call: TRBV20-1; clone_size: many; j_call: TRBJ1-2; d_call: TRBD1
cdr3_aa: CATSREFGSGAFF; cdr3_nt: TGTGCCACCAGCAGGGAATTTGGCTCGGGAGCTTTCTTT; v_call: TRBV15; clone_size: few; j_call: TRBJ1-1; d_call: NA
cdr3_aa: CASSIVPGTVETQYF; cdr3_nt: TGTGCCAGTAGTATAGTCCCAGGGACAGTGGAGACCCAGTACTTC; v_call: TRBV19; clone_size: few; j_call: TRBJ2-5; d_call: TRBD1
cdr3_aa: CASSPVWSSYNEQFF; cdr3_nt: TGTGCCAGCAGCCCTGTCTGGAGCTCCTACAATGAGCAGTTCTTC; v_call: TRBV3-1; clone_size: NA; j_call: TRBJ2-1; d_call: NA
cdr3_aa: CASSSSGTGNNEKLFF; cdr3_nt: TGTGCCAGCAGTTCCTCCGGGACAGGGAATAATGAAAAACTGTTTTTT; v_call: TRBV28; clone_size: many; j_call: TRBJ1-4; d_call: TRBD1
cdr3_aa: CASSPLATGDQPQHF; cdr3_nt: TGTGCCAGCTCACCACTTGCTACAGGGGATCAGCCCCAGCATTTT; v_call: TRBV18; clone_size: NA; j_call: TRBJ1-5; d_call: TRBD1
cdr3_aa: CASSLNRYNEQFF; cdr3_nt: TGTGCCAGCAGCTTAAACCGATACAATGAGCAGTTCTTC; v_call: TRBV11-2; clone_size: NA; j_call: TRBJ2-1; d_call: NA
cdr3_aa: CASSFRDRMLRGQYF; cdr3_nt: TGTGCCAGCAGCTTCCGGGACAGGATGCTACGAGGGCAGTACTTC; v_call: TRBV5-6; clone_size: many; j_call: TRBJ2-7; d_call: TRBD1
cdr3_aa: CASNEAGGGSEAFF; cdr3_nt: TGTGCCAGCAACGAAGCGGGGGGGGGGTCTGAAGCTTTCTTT; v_call: TRBV12-3/TRBV12-4; clone_size: NA; j_call: TRBJ1-1; d_call: NA
cdr3_aa: CSVETIRVFF; cdr3_nt: TGCAGCGTTGAGACCATAAGGGTTTTCTTT; v_call: TRBV29-1; clone_size: few; j_call: TRBJ1-1; d_call: NA
cdr3_aa: CSVEGKGTEAFF; cdr3_nt: TGCAGCGTTGAGGGCAAGGGCACTGAAGCTTTCTTT; v_call: TRBV29-1; clone_size: few; j_call: TRBJ1-1; d_call: NA
cdr3_aa: CASKTTQNTEAFF; cdr3_nt: TGTGCCAGCAAGACAACGCAAAACACTGAAGCTTTCTTT; v_call: TRBV6-1; clone_size: many; j_call: TRBJ1-1; d_call: NA
cdr3_aa: CASSYSFTGVQPQHF; cdr3_nt: TGTGCCAGCAGTTACTCGTTTACAGGGGTTCAGCCCCAGCATTTT; v_call: TRBV6-2/TRBV6-3; clone_size: NA; j_call: TRBJ1-5; d_call: TRBD1
cdr3_aa: CASSPLGFSEGDYGYTF; cdr3_nt: TGTGCCAGCTCACCTCTTGGTTTTTCTGAGGGGGACTATGGCTACACCTTC; v_call: TRBV18; clone_size: few; j_call: TRBJ1-2; d_call: NA
cdr3_aa: CASSLEGRHEQFF; cdr3_nt: TGTGCCAGCAGCTTAGAGGGGCGCCATGAGCAGTTCTTC; v_call: TRBV11-2; clone_size: few; j_call: TRBJ2-1; d_call: NA
cdr3_aa: CASSGDSEQYF; cdr3_nt: TGTGCCAGCAGTGGGGACAGCGAGCAGTACTTC; v_call: TRBV25-1; clone_size: NA; j_call: TRBJ2-7; d_call: TRBD1
cdr3_aa: CSARKTGFYGYTF; cdr3_nt: TGCAGTGCTAGAAAGACAGGCTTCTATGGCTACACCTTC; v_call: TRBV20-1; clone_size: NA; j_call: TRBJ1-2; d_call: NA
cdr3_aa: CASSSGSGSGNTIYF; cdr3_nt: TGTGCCAGCAGTTCCGGTTCGGGATCTGGAAACACCATATATTTT; v_call: TRBV12-3/TRBV12-4; clone_size: few; j_call: TRBJ1-3; d_call: NA